These T cell receptor beta chains were read from a single sample in a study of regulatory T cells in long-lasting Graves disease. MiXCR, applied by TCRdb to the multiplex PCR reads, yields one record per CDR3 protein. The data contain 350,000 to 500,000 distinct CDR3 sequences, roughly 15% of them singletons. This same sample was also part of a study on T cells in Graves' hyperthyroidism and ophthalmopathy.

The input for sequencing was peripheral blood mononuclear cells (PBMCs), taken at new diagnosis, from a patient treated with antithyroid drugs. The source is a woman in her 30s with Graves disease. Each CDR3 is given with its conserved first and last residue. The order of the fields is V gene, J gene, D gene, CDR3 protein. The D gene is left open where the match is weak.

v_call: TRBV6-1; j_call: TRBJ2-1; d_call: -; cdr3_aa: CASIKPGFHYNEQFF
v_call: TRBV9; j_call: TRBJ2-1; d_call: -; cdr3_aa: CASSVVIVASVYNEQFF
v_call: TRBV20-1; j_call: TRBJ1-2; d_call: -; cdr3_aa: CSARGRVVYGYTF
v_call: TRBV5-1; j_call: TRBJ2-7; d_call: TRBD1; cdr3_aa: CASTRSLPGQGKAREQYF
v_call: TRBV28; j_call: TRBJ2-7; d_call: TRBD1; cdr3_aa: CATIGQAPNLFSYEQYF
v_call: TRBV12-3/TRBV12-4; j_call: TRBJ2-7; d_call: -; cdr3_aa: CASNPTGSRDEQYF
v_call: TRBV30; j_call: TRBJ1-2; d_call: TRBD1; cdr3_aa: CAWSAPGTGISYGYTF
v_call: TRBV15; j_call: TRBJ2-5; d_call: -; cdr3_aa: CATSRKDTQETQYF
v_call: TRBV20-1; j_call: TRBJ1-5; d_call: -; cdr3_aa: CSARDVGGQPQHF
v_call: TRBV12-3/TRBV12-4; j_call: TRBJ1-5; d_call: -; cdr3_aa: CASIGAGDQPQHF
v_call: TRBV7-3; j_call: TRBJ2-7; d_call: TRBD1; cdr3_aa: CASSVPGQVGWRHIYEQYF
v_call: TRBV12-3/TRBV12-4; j_call: TRBJ2-5; d_call: -; cdr3_aa: CASSLVLLETQYF
v_call: TRBV20-1; j_call: TRBJ1-2; d_call: -; cdr3_aa: CSATTQGNYGYTF
v_call: TRBV5-1; j_call: TRBJ1-1; d_call: -; cdr3_aa: CASSLDAVNTEAFF
v_call: TRBV18; j_call: TRBJ1-5; d_call: -; cdr3_aa: CASSWDARQDNQPQHF
v_call: TRBV6-1; j_call: TRBJ2-2; d_call: -; cdr3_aa: CASTTTGELFF
v_call: TRBV4-3; j_call: TRBJ1-6; d_call: TRBD1; cdr3_aa: CASSQEPGQKNSPLHF
v_call: TRBV9; j_call: TRBJ2-3; d_call: -; cdr3_aa: CASSDSHTDTQYF
v_call: TRBV5-1; j_call: TRBJ1-1; d_call: -; cdr3_aa: CASALTPNTEAFF
v_call: TRBV12-3/TRBV12-4; j_call: TRBJ1-6; d_call: -; cdr3_aa: CASSLVQSDSPLHF
v_call: TRBV19; j_call: TRBJ1-5; d_call: TRBD1; cdr3_aa: CASSRGVGTGSTNQPQHF
v_call: TRBV20-1; j_call: TRBJ2-1; d_call: -; cdr3_aa: CSARDGEQFF
v_call: TRBV7-9; j_call: TRBJ2-3; d_call: TRBD2; cdr3_aa: CASSLYGPSGRRATDTQYF